Following are 32 T cell receptor beta chains from one sample sequenced in a study of glioma-infiltrating T cells after dendritic cell vaccination. The repertoire was sequenced with immunoSEQ multiplex PCR; TCRdb's copy has only in-frame clones and lacks some. The sample consists of about 99,000 clones, roughly 76% of them appearing once. Sequenced here: blood, sampled before dendritic cell vaccination. These receptors originate from a human donor with glioblastoma.

In its sample, this clone was seen once. The rearrangement links TRBV5-1 to TRBJ2-7, with 8 bases that match TRBD1. Germline V gene data show CDR1 as SGHRS and CDR2 as YFSETQ. V trimming: 4 bases; J trimming: 5 bases; junction bases outside the gene matches: 11. The CDR3 consists of 15 residues. The CDR3 sequence is CASSLRGQGRDEQYF. The CDR3 DNA is TGCGCCAGCAGCCTCAGAGGACAGGGTAGAGACGAGCAGTACTTC.

This clone was recorded only once. The V call is TRBV19, the J call TRBJ1-1; the D gene is possibly TRBD1 (5 bases). Germline lookup yields CDR1 LNHDA and CDR2 SQIVND (reference sequence). V lost 7 bases to trimming and J lost 4 bases, with 19 bases between them. This CDR3 has 15 residues. This chain's CDR3 is CASTPRQLSITEAFF. The CDR3 DNA is TGTGCCAGTACCCCCCGACAGCTTTCTATCACTGAAGCTTTCTTT.

The gene calls are TRBV23-1 and TRBJ2-4; 12 nucleotides line up with TRBD2. TRBV23-1 is given ORF status, its function remaining uncertain. This CDR3 is built from 19 residues. The J segment lost 3 bases and the V segment lost 0 bases, leaving 9 bases of the junction unmatched. This CDR3 reads CASSQSETSGGSGKNIQYF. The CDR3 nucleotides are TGCGCCAGCAGTCAATCAGAGACTAGCGGGGGCTCGGGCAAAAACATTCAGTACTTC.

This chain connects TRBV29-1 to TRBJ2-3; TRBD1 might be the D (6 bases). Looked up from germline, CDR1 is SQVTM and CDR2 is ANQGSEA. The CDR3 sequence is 12 residues long. The germline V and J ends were trimmed by 4 bases and 2 bases, with 7 bases remaining between them. CDR3 loop: CSVGQDTDTQYF. CDR3 DNA sequence: TGCAGCGTTGGACAGGACACAGATACGCAGTATTTT.

This chain links TRBV7-8 with TRBJ1-4; D unresolved. The CDR3 is made up of 13 amino acids. Trimming pared 3 bases from V and 7 bases from J, leaving 9 bases between. Per the germline V gene, CDR1 is SGHVS and CDR2 is FQNEAQ. CDR3 nucleotides: TGTGCCAGCAGCTTCGGACTGAGTGAAAAACTGTTTTTT. It is translated as CASSFGLSEKLFF.

CDR3 sequence (DNA): TGTGCCTCAAAGCGGGGACTCACAGATACGCAGTATTTT. Translating gives CASKRGLTDTQYF. The chain couples TRBV10-3 to TRBJ2-3, with 7 bases aligning to TRBD2. CDR3 length: 13 amino acids. Germline lookup yields CDR1 ENHRY and CDR2 SYGVKD. V lost 11 bases and J lost 2; bases outside the gene matches: 7.

The chain couples TRBV11-3 to TRBJ2-3, with D maybe TRBD1 (5 bases). There are 14 residues in the CDR3. The germline CDR1 and CDR2 sequences are SGHNT and YENEEA. Trimming took 5 bases from V and 3 from J, leaving 12 bases between them. CDR3: CASSVRGTTDTQYF. The CDR3 nucleotides are TGTGCCAGCAGCGTAAGGGGTACGACAGATACGCAGTATTTT.

The chain joins TRBV30 to TRBJ1-2; the D is unclear. Looked up from germline, CDR1 is GTSNPN and CDR2 is SVGIG (reference sequence). V lost 2 bases, J lost 5 bases, and 12 bases lay in between. The length of the CDR3 is 13 residues. This CDR3 reads CAWSPPLKYGYTF. In DNA, the CDR3 is TGTGCCTGGAGTCCTCCACTCAAGTATGGCTACACCTTC.

The chain employs TRBV6-5 and TRBJ2-3; 7 nucleotides line up with TRBD1. The germline CDR1 and CDR2 sequences are MNHEY and SVGAGI. The CDR3 is 14 amino acids. The J segment lost 6 bases and the V segment lost 5 bases, leaving 8 bases of the junction unmatched. CDR3 in DNA: TGTGCCAGCAGTACCAGGGGGAGAGGGGATACGCAGTATTTT. It is translated as CASSTRGRGDTQYF.

The chain recombines TRBV11-2 with TRBJ2-7, with 7 bases identical to TRBD1. V was clipped by 5 bases and J by 6 bases; unmatched bases: 4. The CDR3 runs 12 residues. Germline CDR1 SGHAT, CDR2 FQNNGV. For the CDR3, the DNA is TGTGCCAGCAGCCTCACAGGGGTCGAGCAGTACTTC. Its protein product is CASSLTGVEQYF.

The chain is built from TRBV25-1 and TRBJ1-2; D remains unclear. The germline CDR1 and CDR2 sequences are MGHDK and SYGVNS. This CDR3 comprises 12 residues. The V and J ends lost 4 bases and 7 bases respectively, with 10 bases between them. CDR3 sequence (DNA): TGTGCCAGCAGTGTGAACGGGGTTGGCTACACCTTC. Translating gives CASSVNGVGYTF.

This sequence joins TRBV6-1 and TRBJ1-2, with TRBD1 matching 8 bases. J gave up 7 bases and V 1 base, and 5 bases lay outside the gene matches. The CDR3 contains 14 residues. Germline CDR1 and CDR2: MNHNS and SASEGT. CDR3 nucleotide sequence: TGTGCCAGCAGTGAAGTTTTACAGGGGGGTGGCTACACCTTC. Its translation is CASSEVLQGGGYTF.

The chain recombines TRBV5-1 with TRBJ1-2, with D tentatively TRBD1 (6 bases). The CDR3 totals 12 residues. V lost 4 bases and J 8 bases, leaving 12 bases between the germline ends. Germline CDR1 SGHRS, CDR2 YFSETQ. The CDR3 coding sequence is TGCGCCAGCAGCACACAGGGTGGAGGCTACACCTTC. It specifies CASSTQGGGYTF.

The chain joins TRBV29-1 to TRBJ2-7; TRBD1 matches 7 bases. The CDR3 is 15 residues long. The V segment lost 1 base and the J segment 3 bases; nucleotides outside the gene matches: 9. Germline V CDR1 and CDR2: SQVTM, ANQGSEA. The chain's CDR3 is CSVEGHRGDHYEQYF. The CDR3 coding sequence is TGCAGCGTTGAAGGGCACAGGGGTGATCACTACGAGCAGTACTTC.

This chain joins TRBV6-5 and TRBJ2-1; D is possibly TRBD1 (7 bases). This CDR3 region has 16 residues. V shed 0 bases and J shed 4 bases, with 13 bases lying between them. The V gene's germline CDR1 is MNHEY and CDR2 SVGAGI. In DNA form, the CDR3 reads TGTGCCAGCAGTTACTCCCGGCAGGGGGGTTACAATGAGCAGTTCTTC. This codes for CASSYSRQGGYNEQFF.

This clone has just a few counts. The chain recombines TRBV6-6 with TRBJ1-1; D remains ambiguous. The CDR3 is 15 amino acids. V lost 1 base to trimming and J lost 0 bases, with 9 bases between them. In germline, CDR1 is MNHNY, CDR2 SVGAGI (reference sequence). The CDR3 reads CASSYYDTVNTEAFF. The CDR3 bases are TGTGCCAGCAGTTACTATGACACAGTGAACACTGAAGCTTTCTTT.

The CDR3 loop reads CASSWDLWTSDTQYF. CDR3 bases: TGCGCCAGCAGTTGGGACTTGTGGACTTCAGATACGCAGTATTTT. The V call is TRBV5-1, the J call TRBJ2-3; possible D gene TRBD2, 6 bases. V gave up 5 bases and J gave up 4 bases, with 17 bases separating them. CDR1 is SGHRS and CDR2 is YFSETQ in the germline V gene. The CDR3 extends over 15 amino acids.

The rearrangement joins TRBV7-9 to TRBJ1-2; D ambiguous. Germline V gene sequence: CDR1 SEHNR, CDR2 FQNEAQ (reference sequence). V was pared by 1 base and J by 2 bases, with 5 bases between. This CDR3 spans 13 amino acids. In nucleotides, the CDR3 is TGTGCCAGCAGCTTAGACACCAACTATGGCTACACCTTC. Its translation is CASSLDTNYGYTF.

The chain has TRBV7-6 and TRBJ1-1; tentative D call: TRBD1 (5 bases). The CDR3 spans 11 residues. Germline lookup yields CDR1 SGHVS and CDR2 FNYEAQ. The V and J ends lost 5 bases and 4 bases respectively, with 5 bases between them. The CDR3 sequence: CASSQGTEAFF. CDR3 in DNA: TGTGCCAGCAGCCAGGGCACTGAAGCTTTCTTT.

The J gene is TRBJ2-3, the V gene TRBV7-2; 7 nucleotides line up with TRBD2. V lost 5 bases and J lost 6; bases outside the gene matches: 17. This CDR3 is 17 amino acids long. CDR1 and CDR2 from the germline V gene are SGHTA and FQGNSA. CDR3 sequence reads: CASSLLTSGLVSDTQYF. Written as DNA, the CDR3 is TGTGCCAGCAGCCTCCTAACCTCCGGACTAGTCTCCGATACGCAGTATTTT.

The sample holds a few counts of this clone. This chain joins TRBV4-1 and TRBJ1-1; 7 nucleotides align to TRBD1. The CDR3 totals 16 residues. CDR1 and CDR2 from the germline V gene are MGHRA and YSYEKL. V was pared by 2 bases and J by 3 bases, with 9 bases of the junction left unmatched. The CDR3: CASSQKNDRVYTEAFF. CDR3 nucleotides: TGCGCCAGCAGCCAAAAAAATGACAGGGTGTACACTGAAGCTTTCTTT.

V and J are TRBV6-5 and TRBJ2-7; no firm D call. Trimming left V 0 bases short and J 0 bases short, with 6 bases between. The CDR3 is 14 amino acids. Germline V CDR1 and CDR2: MNHEY, SVGAGI. CDR3: CASSYSPDSYEQYF. CDR3 nucleotides: TGTGCCAGCAGTTACTCTCCAGACTCCTACGAGCAGTACTTC.

The chain is built from TRBV19 and TRBJ1-5; a weak D match, TRBD1 (6 bases). CDR3 length equals 18 residues. Trimming pared 5 bases from V and 1 base from J, leaving 21 bases between. Germline assignment: CDR1 LNHDA and CDR2 SQIVND (reference sequence). This CDR3 is CASSFRRGAPLSNQPQHF. CDR3 nucleotide sequence: TGTGCCAGTAGTTTCCGCCGGGGGGCCCCATTAAGCAATCAGCCCCAGCATTTT.

J is TRBJ1-2 and V is TRBV9; D gene unclear. V lost 3 bases, J lost 7 bases, and 16 bases lay in between. Germline CDR1 reads SGDLS; CDR2 reads YYNGEE. The CDR3 length is 14 residues. CDR3 region: CASSADGDLLGYTF. The CDR3 region has the DNA TGTGCCAGCAGCGCCGACGGAGATCTACTTGGCTACACCTTC.

This chain joins TRBV25-1 and TRBJ2-1; 8 positions match TRBD1. Per the germline V gene, CDR1 is MGHDK and CDR2 is SYGVNS. The length of the CDR3 is 14 residues. V was clipped by 6 bases and J by 7 bases; unmatched bases: 8. In DNA form, the CDR3 reads TGTGCCAGCAGGGCCGGGACAGGTGGTAATGAGCAGTTCTTC. Translation: CASRAGTGGNEQFF.

The genes are TRBV6-5 and TRBJ1-3; 9 bases agree with TRBD1. The CDR3 runs to 14 residues. Germline V gives CDR1 MNHEY, CDR2 SVGAGI. With V trimmed by 0 bases and J by 8 bases, 2 bases remained unmatched. The CDR3 DNA sequence: TGTGCCAGCAGTTACTCGGGACAGGGAGACACCATATATTTT. It encodes CASSYSGQGDTIYF.

V usage is TRBV19 and J usage is TRBJ1-1, with a possible D match to TRBD1 (6 bases). V was cut by 6 bases and J by 0 bases, with 8 bases left in between. The CDR3 has 13 residues. Germline V gives CDR1 LNHDA, CDR2 SQIVND (reference sequence). The CDR3 spells CASRGHLNTEAFF. Here the CDR3 DNA reads TGTGCCAGTAGGGGACACTTGAACACTGAAGCTTTCTTT.

The chain employs TRBV2 and TRBJ2-5, with 11 positions matching TRBD2. CDR1 SNHLY and CDR2 FYNNEI come from the germline V gene. This CDR3 comprises 16 residues. Unmatched junction bases numbered 6, after V lost 5 bases and J lost 1 base. CDR3 sequence: CASSLLAGDVQETQYF. In nucleotides, the CDR3 is TGTGCCAGCAGTCTACTAGCGGGGGACGTCCAAGAGACCCAGTACTTC.

This sequence joins TRBV27 and TRBJ2-5; a weak D match, TRBD2 (5 bases). Trimming removed 2 bases at V and 0 bases at J, with 7 bases between. Germline CDR1 reads MNHEY; CDR2 reads SMNVEV (reference sequence). The CDR3 is made up of 14 amino acids. CDR3 amino acids: CASSLTGYQETQYF. The CDR3 DNA follows: TGTGCCAGCAGTTTAACGGGGTACCAAGAGACCCAGTACTTC.

The genes are TRBV2 and TRBJ2-3, with TRBD2 matching 9 bases. The CDR3 consists of 17 residues. V was clipped by 7 bases and J by 5 bases; unmatched bases: 16. Germline V gene sequence: CDR1 SNHLY, CDR2 FYNNEI. The CDR3 loop reads CASTQGGLAGPGDTQYF. CDR3 in DNA: TGTGCCAGCACTCAGGGGGGGCTAGCGGGGCCCGGAGATACGCAGTATTTT.

This clone showed up just once. This chain links TRBV14 with TRBJ2-7; possible D gene TRBD1, 6 bases. The CDR3 is made up of 15 amino acids. CDR1 is SGHDN and CDR2 is FVKESK in the germline V gene. Trimming shortened V by 5 bases and J by 0 bases, and 14 bases separated the two germline ends. The CDR3 coding sequence is TGTGCCAGCAGCTCACGACAGGCGAGCTCCTACGAGCAGTACTTC. Encoded protein: CASSSRQASSYEQYF.

This clone was seen at least ten times. The chain combines TRBV6-1 with TRBJ1-5; no definite D call. Looked up from germline, CDR1 is MNHNS and CDR2 is SASEGT. The CDR3 runs to 12 residues. V gave up 4 bases and J gave up 9 bases, with 10 bases separating them. CDR3 nucleotide sequence: TGTGCCAGCAGTGTGTTGACTGGGCCCCAGCATTTT. Its translation is CASSVLTGPQHF.